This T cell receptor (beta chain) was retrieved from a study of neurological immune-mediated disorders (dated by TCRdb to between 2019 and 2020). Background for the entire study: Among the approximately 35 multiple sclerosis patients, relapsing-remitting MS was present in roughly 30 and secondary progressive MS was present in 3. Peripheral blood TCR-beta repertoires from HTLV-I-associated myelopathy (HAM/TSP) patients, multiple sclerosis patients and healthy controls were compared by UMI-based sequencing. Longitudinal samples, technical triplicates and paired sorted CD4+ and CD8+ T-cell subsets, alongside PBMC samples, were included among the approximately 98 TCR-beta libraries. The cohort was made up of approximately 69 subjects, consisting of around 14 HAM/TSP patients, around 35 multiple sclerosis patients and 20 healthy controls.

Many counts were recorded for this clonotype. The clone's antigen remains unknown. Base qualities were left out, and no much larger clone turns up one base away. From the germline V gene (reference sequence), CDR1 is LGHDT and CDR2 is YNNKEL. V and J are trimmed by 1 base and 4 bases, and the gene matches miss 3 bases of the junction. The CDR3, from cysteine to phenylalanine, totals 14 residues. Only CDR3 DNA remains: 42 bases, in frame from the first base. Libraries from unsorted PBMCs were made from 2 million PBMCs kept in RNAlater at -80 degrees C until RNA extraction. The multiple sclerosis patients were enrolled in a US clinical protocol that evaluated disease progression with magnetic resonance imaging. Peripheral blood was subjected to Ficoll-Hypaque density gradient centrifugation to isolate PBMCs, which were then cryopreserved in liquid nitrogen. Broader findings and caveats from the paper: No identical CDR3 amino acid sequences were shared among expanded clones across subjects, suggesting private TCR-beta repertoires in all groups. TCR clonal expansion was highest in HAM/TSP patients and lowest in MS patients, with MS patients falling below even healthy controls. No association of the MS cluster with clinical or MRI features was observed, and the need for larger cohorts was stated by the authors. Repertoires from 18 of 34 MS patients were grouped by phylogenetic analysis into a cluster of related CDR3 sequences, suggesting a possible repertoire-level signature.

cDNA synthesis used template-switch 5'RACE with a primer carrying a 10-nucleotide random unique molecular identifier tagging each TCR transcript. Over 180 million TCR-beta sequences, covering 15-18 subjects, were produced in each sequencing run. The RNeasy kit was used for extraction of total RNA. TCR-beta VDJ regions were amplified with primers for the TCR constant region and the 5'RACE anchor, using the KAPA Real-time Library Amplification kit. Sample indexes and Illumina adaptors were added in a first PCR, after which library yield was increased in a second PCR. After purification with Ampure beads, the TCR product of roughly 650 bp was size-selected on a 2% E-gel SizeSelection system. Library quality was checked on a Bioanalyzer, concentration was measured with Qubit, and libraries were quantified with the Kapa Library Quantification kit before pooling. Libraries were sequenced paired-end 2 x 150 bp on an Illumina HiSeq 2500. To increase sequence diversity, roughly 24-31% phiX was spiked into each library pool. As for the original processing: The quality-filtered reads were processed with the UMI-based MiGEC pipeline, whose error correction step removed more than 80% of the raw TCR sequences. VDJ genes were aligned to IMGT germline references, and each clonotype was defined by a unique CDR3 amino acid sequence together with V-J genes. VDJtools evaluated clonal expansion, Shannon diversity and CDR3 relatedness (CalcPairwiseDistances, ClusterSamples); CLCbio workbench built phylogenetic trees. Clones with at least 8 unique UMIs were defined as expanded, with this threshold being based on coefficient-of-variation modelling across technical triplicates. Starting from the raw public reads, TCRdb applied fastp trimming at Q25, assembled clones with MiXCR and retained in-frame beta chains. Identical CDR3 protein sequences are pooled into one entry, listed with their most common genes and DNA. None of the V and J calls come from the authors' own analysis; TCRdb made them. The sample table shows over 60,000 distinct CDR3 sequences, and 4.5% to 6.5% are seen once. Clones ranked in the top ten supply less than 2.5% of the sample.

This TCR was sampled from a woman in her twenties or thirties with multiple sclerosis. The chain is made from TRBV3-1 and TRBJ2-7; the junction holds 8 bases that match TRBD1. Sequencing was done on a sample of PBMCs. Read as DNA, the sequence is TGTGCCAGCAGCCAAGGTACAGGGGGATACGAGCAGTACTTC. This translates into CASSQGTGGYEQYF.